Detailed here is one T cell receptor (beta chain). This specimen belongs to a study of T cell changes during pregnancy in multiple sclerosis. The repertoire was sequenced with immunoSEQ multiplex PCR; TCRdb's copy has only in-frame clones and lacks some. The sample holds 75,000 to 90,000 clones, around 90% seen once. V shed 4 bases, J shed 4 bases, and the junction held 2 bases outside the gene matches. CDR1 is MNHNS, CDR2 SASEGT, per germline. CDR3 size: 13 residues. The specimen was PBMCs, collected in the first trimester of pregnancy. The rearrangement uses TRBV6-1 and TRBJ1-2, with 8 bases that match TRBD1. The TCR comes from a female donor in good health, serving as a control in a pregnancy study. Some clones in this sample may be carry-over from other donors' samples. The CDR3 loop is CASSVTGAYGYTF. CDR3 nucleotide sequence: TGTGCCAGCAGTGTGACAGGGGCCTATGGCTACACCTTC.